This TCR beta chain came from a study of blood T cell repertoires in COVID-19. This clone was seen just once. The data were produced by immunoSEQ multiplex PCR, yet TCRdb's version contains in-frame clones alone and is incomplete. The sample gives under 75,000 clones, 89% of which show up once; about 8.1% is in the top ten. CDR1 and CDR2 (germline): SNHLY, FYNNEI. V was cut by 6 bases and J by 8 bases, with 19 bases left in between. This CDR3 spans 14 amino acids. The source is a middle-aged man with active COVID-19. The J gene is TRBJ1-2, the V gene TRBV2; D may be TRBD1 (5 bases). The sequenced sample consisted of peripheral blood. The CDR3 sequence: CASRETGLAGGYTF. DNA of the CDR3: TGTGCCAGCAGGGAAACGGGACTAGCCGGAGGCTACACCTTC.